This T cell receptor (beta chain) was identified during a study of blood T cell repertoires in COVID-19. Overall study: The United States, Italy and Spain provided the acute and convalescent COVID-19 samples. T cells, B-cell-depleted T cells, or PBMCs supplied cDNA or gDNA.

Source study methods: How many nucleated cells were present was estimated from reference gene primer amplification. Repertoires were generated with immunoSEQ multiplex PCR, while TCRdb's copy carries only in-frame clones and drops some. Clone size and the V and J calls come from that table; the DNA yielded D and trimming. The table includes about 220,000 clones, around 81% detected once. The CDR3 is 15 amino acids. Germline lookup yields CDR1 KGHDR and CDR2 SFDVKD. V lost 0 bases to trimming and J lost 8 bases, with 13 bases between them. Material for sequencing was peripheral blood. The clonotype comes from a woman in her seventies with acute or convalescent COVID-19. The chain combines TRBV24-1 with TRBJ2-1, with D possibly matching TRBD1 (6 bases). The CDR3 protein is CATSDLSSGADEQFF. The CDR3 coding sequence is TGTGCCACCAGTGATTTGTCGTCAGGGGCCGATGAGCAGTTCTTC.